Presented here are 28 T cell receptor beta chains from one specimen sequenced in a study of Graves' ophthalmopathy and Graves' hyperthyroidism. The authors amplified TCR beta CDR3 regions, and they did so from RNA transcripts for repertoire sequencing. The first-round RT-PCR employed HTBI primers together with the Qiagen OneStep RT-PCR kit. A multiplex PCR was then performed as the second round. MiXCR was run by TCRdb on the multiplex PCR reads, yielding one entry per CDR3 protein. The repertoire consists of around 1,200,000 distinct CDR3 sequences, with about two fifths occurring once and the leading ten covering 11%. The sample taken for sequencing was peripheral blood or thyroid tissue (not recorded which). The source of these receptors is an adult man with Graves' hyperthyroidism.

As for this clonotype: Likely a read error: the CDR3 ends without its conserved phenylalanine or tryptophan. This chain connects TRBV10-3 to TRBJ1-5, with TRBD1 as a possible D gene (6 bases). CDR3 size: 15 residues. Germline V gene lookup returns CDR1 ENHRY and CDR2 SYGVKD. Trimming pared 6 bases from V and 0 bases from J, leaving 12 bases between. DNA for the CDR3: TGTGCCATCAGACAGGGAGACTATAGCAATCAGCCCCAGCATTGT. Amino acid sequence: CAIRQGDYSNQPQHC.

Concerning this clonotype: A read error may explain this, as a much larger clone is one base away. The rearrangement links TRBV15 to TRBJ1-1, with D perhaps TRBD1 (5 bases). Germline V gene sequence: CDR1 LNHNV, CDR2 YYDKDF (reference sequence). Trimming removed 6 bases at V and 1 base at J, with 6 bases between. The CDR3 runs to 12 residues. The CDR3 region is CATRTGNTEAFF. CDR3 coding DNA: TGTGCCACCAGAACAGGGAACACTGAAGCTTTCTTT.

CDR3 protein: CAWSVQGVGSYEQYF. The CDR3 nucleotides read TGTGCCTGGAGTGTACAGGGAGTGGGCTCCTACGAGCAGTACTTC. The chain couples TRBV30 to TRBJ2-7; D is possibly TRBD1 (6 bases). The CDR3 totals 15 residues. Trimming cost V 0 bases and J 0 bases, with 12 bases left between them. Germline CDR1 reads GTSNPN; CDR2 reads SVGIG (reference sequence).

This clonotype was seen many times. This sequence joins TRBV2 and TRBJ2-7; 11 positions agree with TRBD1. V gave up 11 bases and J gave up 4 bases; unmatched junction bases: 10. The CDR3 extends over 14 amino acids. Per germline, CDR1 SNHLY and CDR2 FYNNEI. CDR3 amino acids: CALKGRDRGYEQYF. CDR3 sequence (DNA): TGTGCCTTAAAGGGCAGGGACAGGGGGTACGAGCAGTACTTC.

This chain joins TRBV10-3 and TRBJ2-5, with D perhaps matching TRBD2 (6 bases). From germline, CDR1 is ENHRY and CDR2 SYGVKD. The CDR3 covers 14 residues. Trimming stripped 7 bases from V and 5 bases from J, with 17 bases between. The CDR3 DNA reads TGTGCCATCACCGAATGGAGGGGTTACGAGACCCAGTACTTC. This translates into CAITEWRGYETQYF.

This clonotype has more than one count but fewer than ten. The V gene is TRBV7-9, the J gene TRBJ1-3; unclear D gene. Per the germline V gene, CDR1 is SEHNR and CDR2 is FQNEAQ (reference sequence). The CDR3 runs 15 residues. V was cut by 1 base and J by 0 bases, with 7 bases left in between. The CDR3 nucleotides are TGTGCCAGCAGCTTAGTCGGCCGCTCTGGAAACACCATATATTTT. Translated: CASSLVGRSGNTIYF.

Concerning this clonotype itself: One base away lies a much larger clone, so this may be a sequencing read error. The rearrangement joins TRBV13 to TRBJ1-4; D unclear. The CDR3 has 14 amino acids. CDR1 is PRHDT and CDR2 is FYEKMQ in the germline V gene (reference sequence). The CDR3 nucleotides read TGTGCCAGCAGCGGCTACCCAACTAATGAAAAACTGCTTTTT. Translating it yields CASSGYPTNEKLLF.

The V and J genes are TRBV20-1 and TRBJ2-2; D is tentatively TRBD1 or TRBD2 (6 bases each). Per germline, CDR1 DFQATT and CDR2 SNEGSKA (reference sequence). Trimming pared 6 bases from V and 3 bases from J, leaving 20 bases between. The CDR3 extends over 16 amino acids. CDR3 region: CSAKHPGGADTGELFF. The CDR3 DNA follows: TGCAGTGCGAAACACCCCGGGGGCGCGGACACCGGGGAGCTGTTTTTT.

This clonotype was seen only a few times. In DNA form, the CDR3 reads TGTGCCAGCAGTGAAGCACTAGCGCGCAGCACAGATACGCAGTATTTT. Its protein is CASSEALARSTDTQYF. The V call is TRBV25-1, the J call TRBJ2-3; the match to TRBD2 covers 7 bases. This CDR3 contains 16 residues. Germline V gene lookup returns CDR1 MGHDK and CDR2 SYGVNS. V lost 2 bases, J lost 0 bases, and 5 bases stayed unmatched.

The chain employs TRBV20-1 and TRBJ2-5; perhaps TRBD1 as D (6 bases). The CDR3 loop spans 16 amino acids. V shed 0 bases and J shed 0 bases, with 14 bases lying between them. CDR1 and CDR2 (germline): DFQATT, SNEGSKA (reference sequence). The DNA for the CDR3 is TGCAGTGCTAGAGATATTGAGGCAGGGGACCAAGAGACCCAGTACTTC. Translating it yields CSARDIEAGDQETQYF.

This clonotype was picked up many times. The chain uses TRBV6-5 and TRBJ1-1; D is unresolved. The CDR3 runs 14 residues. Per germline, CDR1 MNHEY and CDR2 SVGAGI. V gave up 3 bases and J gave up 1 base, with 9 bases separating them. CDR3 nucleotides: TGTGCCAGCAGTTATCGTCAGGAGAACACTGAAGCTTTCTTT. Amino acid sequence: CASSYRQENTEAFF.

This clonotype occurred once. This may be a read error: a much more frequent sequence differs by one nucleotide. V gene TRBV9 combines with J gene TRBJ2-7, with a weak D call TRBD2 (5 bases). There are 13 residues in the CDR3. V lost 4 bases to trimming and J lost 6 bases, with 14 bases between them. CDR1 is SGDLS and CDR2 is YYNGEE in the germline V gene. The CDR3 DNA reads as TGTGCCAGCAGCTCGCGGGTGGGTGGCGAGCAGTACTTC. This codes for CASSSRVGGEQYF. Supplemented by reference TRBV9 and TRBJ2-7, the full variable domain reads DSGVTQTPKHLITATGQRVTLRCSPRSGDLSVYWYQQSLDQGLQFLIQYYNGEERAKGNILERFSAQQFPDLHSELNLSSLELGDSALYFCASSSRVGGEQYFGPGTRLTVT.

This clonotype was detected only a few times. V is TRBV10-2 and J is TRBJ1-1; no firm D call. Deletions cut 0 bases from V and 8 bases from J, with 7 bases between. This CDR3 region has 12 residues. Germline V CDR1 and CDR2: WSHSY, SAAADI. The CDR3 reads CASSESRVEAFF. DNA for the CDR3: TGCGCCAGCAGTGAGTCGAGGGTAGAAGCTTTCTTT.

The J gene is TRBJ2-7, the V gene TRBV27, with a tentative D call TRBD1 (6 bases). The CDR3 is made up of 15 amino acids. CDR1 is MNHEY, CDR2 SMNVEV, per germline (reference sequence). The V end lost 2 bases, the J end lost 2 bases, and 13 bases lay between the germline ends. DNA of the CDR3: TGTGCCAGCAGTTTACGCACAGGGTCCGCCTACGAGCAGTACTTC. Translating gives CASSLRTGSAYEQYF.

Regarding this clonotype: The junction and the germline gene differ at one end; a read error may be behind it. V gene TRBV7-6 combines with J gene TRBJ1-2; D gene unclear. Germline lookup yields CDR1 SGHVS and CDR2 FNYEAQ. The CDR3 length is 15 residues. CDR3 sequence (DNA): TGTGCCAGCAGCCCCCTGGGTCAGTCCAACTATGGTTACACCTTC. This encodes CASSPLGQSNYGYTF.

This clonotype came up a few times. The CDR3 DNA sequence: TGTGCCACCAGCAGAGATCGGGGGAGTGAAGCTTTCTTT. Translation: CATSRDRGSEAFF. J is TRBJ1-1 and V is TRBV15; D is possibly TRBD1 (5 bases). The germline V gene encodes CDR1 LNHNV and CDR2 YYDKDF (reference sequence). Trimming stripped 0 bases from V and 7 bases from J, with 9 bases between. The CDR3 has 13 residues.

The chain has TRBV7-2 and TRBJ2-7, with D possibly matching TRBD1 (5 bases). This CDR3 contains 15 residues. In germline, CDR1 is SGHTA, CDR2 FQGNSA. Trimming removed 7 bases from V and 5 bases from J, with 21 bases in between. CDR3 sequence reads: CASTFSGRASDEQYF. Here the CDR3 DNA reads TGTGCCAGCACCTTTAGTGGCAGGGCATCCGACGAGCAGTACTTC.

This clonotype was detected ten times or more. This chain connects TRBV5-5 to TRBJ2-5; D is perhaps TRBD1 or TRBD2 (6 bases each). The germline V and J ends were trimmed by 3 bases and 7 bases, with 19 bases remaining between them. Germline V gene lookup returns CDR1 SGHKS and CDR2 YYEKEE (reference sequence). This CDR3 has 15 amino acids. The CDR3 sequence is CASSWNEGGSGTQYF. In DNA form, the CDR3 reads TGTGCCAGCAGCTGGAATGAGGGGGGCTCGGGGACCCAGTACTTC.

This chain links TRBV12-3 or TRBV12-4 with TRBJ2-7, with 8 bases identical to TRBD1. The V gene end was trimmed by 8 bases and the J gene end by 2 bases; junction bases not matched to a gene: 11. The CDR3 spans 15 residues. CDR3 DNA sequence: TGTGCCAGCGCCCGGAGGACAGGGAGCGCCTACGAGCAGTACTTC. This sequence encodes CASARRTGSAYEQYF.

This clonotype was detected a few times. V is TRBV9 and J is TRBJ1-3; no clear D. Germline CDR1 is SGDLS and CDR2 is YYNGEE. The V gene lost 7 bases and the J gene lost 1 base, with 9 bases spanning the gap. This CDR3 has 13 residues. The CDR3 spells CASGLPSGNTIYF. The DNA for the CDR3 is TGTGCCAGCGGCCTGCCTTCTGGAAACACCATATATTTT.

This clonotype was seen many times. The genes are TRBV19 and TRBJ1-1; D unclear. The CDR3 is made up of 15 amino acids. V gave up 9 bases and J gave up 4 bases, with 21 bases separating them. Germline-derived CDR1 and CDR2 are LNHDA and SQIVND (reference sequence). CDR3 protein: CASNPTAARVTEAFF. CDR3 DNA sequence: TGTGCCAGCAACCCCACCGCGGCTCGCGTCACTGAAGCTTTCTTT.

This clonotype has just one count. The CDR3 carries no conserved terminal phenylalanine or tryptophan, so it likely arises from a read error. The chain links TRBV29-1 to TRBJ1-1, with 7 nucleotides matching TRBD1. The germline CDR1 and CDR2 sequences are SQVTM and ANQGSEA. J lost 0 bases, V lost 4 bases, and 8 bases had no gene match. CDR3 size: 15 residues. As DNA, the CDR3 is TGCAGCGTTGGTGTCGGGACAGACATGAACACTGAAGCTTTCCTT. Its protein product is CSVGVGTDMNTEAFL.

As concerns this clonotype: The final CDR3 position lacks the conserved phenylalanine or tryptophan, pointing to a likely read error. It is unclear where the CDR3 begins or ends on the DNA, so no DNA is shown, and the CDR3 is as TCRdb lists it. V is TRBV5-1 and J is TRBJ1-1. The CDR3 is 9 residues long, counting both termini. CDR1 and CDR2 (germline): SGHRS, YFSETQ. CDR3 residues: CASSGRANY.

This chain links TRBV9 with TRBJ2-7; tentative D call: TRBD2 (6 bases). The germline V gene has CDR1 SGDLS and CDR2 YYNGEE. Deletions cut 7 bases from V and 3 bases from J, with 17 bases between. This CDR3 is built from 14 residues. CDR3 coding DNA: TGTGCCAGCTCCTCAACCGGGGGATTCTACGAGCAGTACTTC. It is translated as CASSSTGGFYEQYF.

As concerns this clonotype: A single base separates this from a much larger clone, so it may be a read error. The chain joins TRBV7-9 to TRBJ1-4; D is perhaps TRBD1 (5 bases). Germline lookup yields CDR1 SEHNR and CDR2 FQNEAQ (reference sequence). The CDR3 totals 11 residues. Trimming took 1 base from V and 16 from J, leaving 10 bases between them. The CDR3 nucleotides read TGTGCCAGCAGCTTAGGGGGACTACCGTTTTTT. This gives the protein CASSLGGLPFF.

The V call is TRBV2, the J call TRBJ1-2; D is possibly TRBD1 (5 bases). Germline CDR1 and CDR2: SNHLY and FYNNEI. V lost 5 bases, J lost 4 bases, and 11 bases lay in between. The CDR3 loop spans 13 amino acids. CDR3 in DNA: TGTGCCAGCAGTCCAGGGCCGCGCTATGGCTACACCTTC. Its translation: CASSPGPRYGYTF.

This chain joins TRBV10-3 and TRBJ2-6; D unclear. Per the germline V gene, CDR1 is ENHRY and CDR2 is SYGVKD. V was trimmed by 0 bases and J by 6 bases, leaving 6 bases between them. The CDR3 covers 14 residues. The CDR3 bases are TGTGCCATCAGTGAGTCGAGGATGGCCAACGTCCTGACTTTC. This codes for CAISESRMANVLTF.

The chain links TRBV25-1 to TRBJ2-7; 7 bases agree with TRBD2. Trimming cost V 4 bases and J 2 bases; bases outside gene matches: 8. Germline CDR1 is MGHDK and CDR2 is SYGVNS. The CDR3 sequence is 15 residues long. The CDR3 bases are TGTGCCAGCAGTGCTCCGGGACTACTCACCTACGAGCAGTACTTC. It yields the protein CASSAPGLLTYEQYF.